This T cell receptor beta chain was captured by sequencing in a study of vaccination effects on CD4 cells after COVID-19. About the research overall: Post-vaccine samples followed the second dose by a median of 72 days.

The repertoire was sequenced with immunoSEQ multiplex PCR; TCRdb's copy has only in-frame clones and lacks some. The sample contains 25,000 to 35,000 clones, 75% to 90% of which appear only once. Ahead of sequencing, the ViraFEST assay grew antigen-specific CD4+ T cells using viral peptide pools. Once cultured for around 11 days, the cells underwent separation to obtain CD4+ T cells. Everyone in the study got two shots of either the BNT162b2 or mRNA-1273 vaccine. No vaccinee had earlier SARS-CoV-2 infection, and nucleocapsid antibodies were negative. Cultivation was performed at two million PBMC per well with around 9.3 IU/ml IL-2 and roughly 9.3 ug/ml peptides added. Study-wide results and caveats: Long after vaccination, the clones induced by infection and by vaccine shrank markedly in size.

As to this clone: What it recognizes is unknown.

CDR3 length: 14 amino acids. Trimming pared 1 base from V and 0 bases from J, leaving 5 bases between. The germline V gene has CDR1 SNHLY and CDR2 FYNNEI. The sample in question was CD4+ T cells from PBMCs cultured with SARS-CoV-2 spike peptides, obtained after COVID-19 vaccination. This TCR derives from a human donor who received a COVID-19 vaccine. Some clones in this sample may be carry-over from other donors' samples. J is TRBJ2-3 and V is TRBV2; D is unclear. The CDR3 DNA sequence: TGTGCCAGCAGTGAAGGACTGAGCACAGATACGCAGTATTTT. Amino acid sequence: CASSEGLSTDTQYF.